This T cell receptor beta chain came from a study of cytomegalovirus exposure and HLA in healthy donors. Germline trimming cut 0 bases from V and 7 bases from J; bases unmatched to any gene: 12. Germline V lookup: CDR1 SGDLS, CDR2 YYNGEE. This CDR3 has 18 amino acids. The protocol was immunoSEQ multiplex PCR, while the TCRdb copy is restricted to in-frame clones and leaves out a portion. Of 150,000 to 200,000 clones detected, 86% appear once; the ten largest clones hold about 2.5%. Material: PBMCs. The V gene is TRBV9, the J gene TRBJ2-1; 11 bases match TRBD2. The clonotype was recovered from a man aged 18 to 29 in good health and CMV-seropositive. The CDR3 coding sequence is TGTGCCAGCAGCGTAGAGCCCCGGCCTACTAGCGGGAGAAATGAGCAGTTCTTC. It encodes CASSVEPRPTSGRNEQFF.